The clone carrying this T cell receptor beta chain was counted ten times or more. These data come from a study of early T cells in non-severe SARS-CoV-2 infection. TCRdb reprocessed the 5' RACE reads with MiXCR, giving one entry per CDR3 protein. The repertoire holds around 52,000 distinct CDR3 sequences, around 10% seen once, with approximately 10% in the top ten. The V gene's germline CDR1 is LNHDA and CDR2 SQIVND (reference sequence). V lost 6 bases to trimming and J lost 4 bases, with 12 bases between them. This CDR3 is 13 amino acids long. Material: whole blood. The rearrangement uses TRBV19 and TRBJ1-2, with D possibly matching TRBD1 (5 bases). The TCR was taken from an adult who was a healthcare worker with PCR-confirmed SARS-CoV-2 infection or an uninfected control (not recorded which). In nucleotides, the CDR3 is TGTGCCAGTAGCGGACACGAAACCTATGGCTACACCTTC. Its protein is CASSGHETYGYTF.